The next 21 T cell receptor beta chains were all read from a single sample in a study of T cell responses to AZD1222 COVID-19 vaccine. Clones were read by immunoSEQ multiplex PCR, and TCRdb kept only the in-frame ones, dropping some. The data hold fewer than 150,000 clones, with about 86% observed a single time. This material consisted of peripheral blood, taken 28 days after the second AZD1222 dose. These receptors originate from an adult who received the AZD1222 COVID-19 vaccine.

In this sample, this clone turned up once. The J gene is TRBJ1-3, the V gene TRBV19; 8 bases agree with TRBD1. After removal of 8 bases from V and 3 bases from J, the junction contained 9 bases not matched to a gene. The V gene's germline CDR1 is LNHDA and CDR2 SQIVND (reference sequence). This CDR3 region has 15 residues. CDR3 region: CASAPQGAVGNTIYF. CDR3 DNA sequence: TGTGCCAGTGCTCCTCAGGGGGCCGTTGGAAACACCATATATTTT.

This clone was recorded once. The chain carries TRBV6-2 or TRBV6-3 and TRBJ2-7, with D perhaps TRBD2 (5 bases). CDR3 length equals 14 residues. Germline CDR1 and CDR2: MNHEY and SVGEGT. Trimming took 6 bases from V and 5 from J, leaving 17 bases between them. CDR3 in amino acids: CASSLLGVGHEQYF. Written as DNA, the CDR3 is TGTGCCAGCAGCCTACTAGGAGTTGGTCACGAGCAGTACTTC.

The chain employs TRBV27 and TRBJ1-1; D is unclear. With 4 bases removed from V and 0 bases from J, the gap between germline ends came to 9 bases. In germline, CDR1 is MNHEY, CDR2 SMNVEV (reference sequence). The CDR3 has 14 residues. CDR3 coding DNA: TGTGCCAGCAGTTATCACGGCTTGAACACTGAAGCTTTCTTT. Protein product: CASSYHGLNTEAFF.

The rearrangement uses TRBV18 and TRBJ2-1, with TRBD1 identical over 7 bases. Germline V lookup: CDR1 KGHSH, CDR2 LQKENI. J gave up 3 bases and V 3 bases, and 2 bases lay outside the gene matches. CDR3 length: 14 residues. The CDR3 bases are TGTGCCAGCTCACCTGGGACAGTCTACAATGAGCAGTTCTTC. This sequence encodes CASSPGTVYNEQFF.

The chain has TRBV19 and TRBJ1-2; possibly TRBD1 for D (5 bases). Germline lookup yields CDR1 LNHDA and CDR2 SQIVND (reference sequence). The CDR3 runs 14 residues. With 6 bases removed from V and 2 bases from J, the gap between germline ends came to 13 bases. CDR3 region: CASSPGTENYGYTF. The CDR3 nucleotides are TGTGCCAGTAGCCCCGGGACGGAGAACTATGGCTACACCTTC.

This clone was detected once. The V and J genes are TRBV14 and TRBJ1-1; the D is unclear. CDR1 and CDR2 from the germline V gene are SGHDN and FVKESK. The CDR3 has 13 amino acids. The V end lost 0 bases, the J end lost 0 bases, and 2 bases lay between the germline ends. CDR3 amino acids: CASSQELNTEAFF. The DNA for the CDR3 is TGTGCCAGCAGCCAAGAGCTGAACACTGAAGCTTTCTTT.

This chain connects TRBV11-2 to TRBJ2-5; no clear D. Deletions cut 2 bases from V and 6 bases from J, with 10 bases between. The CDR3 sequence is 13 residues long. Germline values: CDR1 SGHAT, CDR2 FQNNGV. The CDR3 region has the DNA TGTGCCAGCAGCTTACAGGATGATAAGACCCAGTACTTC. As protein: CASSLQDDKTQYF.

This clone was found a few times. The chain uses TRBV5-1 and TRBJ2-3; no definite D call. Trimming removed 2 bases from V and 0 bases from J, with 10 bases in between. The CDR3 is made up of 15 amino acids. CDR1 is SGHRS, CDR2 YFSETQ, per germline. The CDR3 DNA sequence: TGCGCCAGCAGCTTTGGCGATGCTAGCACAGATACGCAGTATTTT. It is translated as CASSFGDASTDTQYF.

This chain joins TRBV7-2 and TRBJ2-3; no reliable D call. This CDR3 spans 13 amino acids. Per the germline V gene, CDR1 is SGHTA and CDR2 is FQGNSA. V shed 0 bases and J shed 5 bases, with 6 bases lying between them. CDR3 nucleotides: TGTGCCAGCAGCTTAGCTAGGGTAGATACGCAGTATTTT. Its translation is CASSLARVDTQYF.

This clone came up once. The chain couples TRBV5-4 to TRBJ2-2; D is unclear. Germline loops: CDR1 SGHNT, CDR2 YYREEE (reference sequence). The CDR3 spans 14 residues. V was cut by 4 bases and J by 8 bases, with 15 bases left in between. CDR3 sequence (DNA): TGTGCCAGCAGCCGCCACCCGGGCGAGGGGGAGCTGTTTTTT. Translation gives CASSRHPGEGELFF.

This sequence joins TRBV9 and TRBJ2-1; 14 bases map to TRBD2. The CDR3 extends over 17 amino acids. Germline-derived CDR1 and CDR2 are SGDLS and YYNGEE. V gave up 3 bases and J gave up 6 bases; unmatched junction bases: 8. The CDR3 bases are TGTGCCAGCAGCGCACACCCCGGGACTAGCGGGGGCAATGAGCAGTTCTTC. This codes for CASSAHPGTSGGNEQFF.

The genes are TRBV27 and TRBJ1-6; 7 positions agree with TRBD1. Germline-derived CDR1 and CDR2 are MNHEY and SMNVEV (reference sequence). This CDR3 comprises 15 residues. J was trimmed by 5 bases and V by 3 bases; bases with no gene match: 4. The chain's CDR3 is CASSFDREDNSPLHF. DNA for the CDR3: TGTGCCAGCAGTTTCGACAGGGAGGATAATTCACCCCTCCACTTT.

A note on this clone: No conserved phenylalanine or tryptophan ends this CDR3, so it is likely a read error. No DNA is shown, since the ends of the CDR3 on it are uncertain; the CDR3 is the one TCRdb lists. The chain's CDR3 is CASKSRGGTPA. The V gene is TRBV6-4, the J gene TRBJ2-7; the table's D call TRBD1 went unverified against the DNA. CDR1 and CDR2 (germline): MRHNA, SNTAGT. The CDR3 length equals 11 residues, ends included.

The rearrangement links TRBV9 to TRBJ1-1; D is unclear. The CDR3 has 13 amino acids. V was pared by 3 bases and J by 2 bases, with 8 bases between. Germline CDR1 SGDLS, CDR2 YYNGEE. CDR3 sequence reads: CASSDRQNTEAFF. The CDR3 coding sequence is TGTGCCAGCAGCGACCGACAAAACACTGAAGCTTTCTTT. The variable domain in full, with the rest retrieved from reference TRBV9 and TRBJ1-1, is DSGVTQTPKHLITATGQRVTLRCSPRSGDLSVYWYQQSLDQGLQFLIQYYNGEERAKGNILERFSAQQFPDLHSELNLSSLELGDSALYFCASSDRQNTEAFFGQGTRLTVV.

As regards this clone: The junction shows a germline mismatch at one end, possibly a read error. This chain links TRBV5-1 with TRBJ1-4; D possibly corresponds to TRBD1 (5 bases). Germline lookup yields CDR1 SGHRS and CDR2 YFSETQ. The CDR3 is made up of 16 amino acids. The CDR3 nucleotides read TGCGCCAGCAGCTTGGCCCCTGGGGGAGGTAATGAAGAACTGTTTTTT. This codes for CASSLAPGGGNEELFF.

The chain employs TRBV28 and TRBJ2-1; D call uncertain. The CDR3 consists of 12 residues. V was shortened by 5 bases and J by 9 bases, with 11 bases between the two germline ends. Germline CDR1 MDHEN, CDR2 SYDVKM. CDR3 DNA sequence: TGTGCCAGCAGTACGGACGCCCCTGAGCAGTTCTTC. Its protein is CASSTDAPEQFF.

The CDR3 DNA reads TGTGCCAGTAGTAAAACAGGCTCCACTAACTATGGCTACACCTTC. It encodes CASSKTGSTNYGYTF. The J gene is TRBJ1-2, the V gene TRBV19; TRBD1 might be the D (5 bases). Germline V CDR1 and CDR2: LNHDA, SQIVND (reference sequence). V was shortened by 4 bases and J by 0 bases, with 12 bases between the two germline ends. CDR3 length equals 15 residues. The complete variable domain, with remaining parts taken from reference TRBV19 and TRBJ1-2, reads DGGITQSPKYLFRKEGQNVTLSCEQNLNHDAMYWYRQDPGQGLRLIYYSQIVNDFQKGDIAEGYSVSREKKESFPLTVTSAQKNPTAFYLCASSKTGSTNYGYTFGSGTRLTVV.

The chain joins TRBV7-6 to TRBJ2-1; 14 positions match TRBD2. The CDR3 contains 20 residues. The V gene's germline CDR1 is SGHVS and CDR2 FNYEAQ. The V and J ends lost 4 bases and 7 bases, in that order; junction bases with no gene match: 18. CDR3 amino acids: CASSSPPGTSGSSQGNEQFF. The CDR3 region has the DNA TGTGCCAGCAGCTCCCCCCCGGGGACTAGCGGGAGCTCTCAGGGGAATGAGCAGTTCTTC.

The chain recombines TRBV3-1 (or the pseudogene TRBV3-2) with TRBJ1-1, with 8 bases that match TRBD1. The V gene's germline CDR1 is LGHDT and CDR2 YNNKEL (reference sequence). There are 14 residues in the CDR3. V was clipped by 5 bases and J by 6 bases; unmatched bases: 8. CDR3: CASSFGTGGAEAFF. The CDR3, as DNA: TGTGCCAGCAGCTTTGGGACAGGCGGGGCTGAAGCTTTCTTT.

This clone was recorded only once. The chain joins TRBV5-1 to TRBJ1-1; a weak D match, TRBD1 (5 bases). The germline V gene encodes CDR1 SGHRS and CDR2 YFSETQ. Trimming removed 5 bases from V and 6 bases from J, with 14 bases in between. The CDR3 consists of 13 residues. The CDR3 here is CASSREGLSEAFF. The DNA of the CDR3 is TGCGCCAGCAGTCGAGAGGGGTTATCTGAAGCTTTCTTT.

For the CDR3, the DNA is TGTGCCAGCAGTTTCACCCGGGGAGGTGGAGGGCGCAACTATGGCTACACCTTC. It yields the protein CASSFTRGGGGRNYGYTF. The chain recombines TRBV28 with TRBJ1-2; D not resolved. V lost 3 bases and J 2 bases, leaving 22 bases between the germline ends. The CDR3 length is 18 residues. Germline assignment: CDR1 MDHEN and CDR2 SYDVKM.